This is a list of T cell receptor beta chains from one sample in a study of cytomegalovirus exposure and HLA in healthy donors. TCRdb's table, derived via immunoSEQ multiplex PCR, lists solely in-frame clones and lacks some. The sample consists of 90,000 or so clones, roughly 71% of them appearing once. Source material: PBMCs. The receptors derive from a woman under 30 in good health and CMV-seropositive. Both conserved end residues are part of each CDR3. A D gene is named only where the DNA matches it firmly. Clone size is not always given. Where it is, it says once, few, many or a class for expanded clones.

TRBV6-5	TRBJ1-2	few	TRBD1	CASSPDRGRRGYTF	TGTGCCAGCAGTCCCGACAGGGGGCGGCGTGGCTACACCTTC
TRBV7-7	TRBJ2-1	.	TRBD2	CASSLGLAGGSEQFF	TGTGCCAGCAGCTTAGGACTAGCGGGGGGCTCGGAGCAGTTCTTC
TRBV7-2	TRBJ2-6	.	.	CATRVSGANVLTF	TGTGCCACCCGGGTCTCTGGGGCCAACGTCCTGACTTTC
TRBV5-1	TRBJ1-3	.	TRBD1	CASSQGTVGNTIYF	TGCGCCAGCAGCCAAGGGACAGTTGGAAACACCATATATTTT
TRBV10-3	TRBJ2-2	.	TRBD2	CAISEHGTSLGTGELFF	TGTGCCATCAGTGAGCATGGGACTAGTCTCGGAACCGGGGAGCTGTTTTTT
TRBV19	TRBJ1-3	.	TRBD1	CASSTRTGGNTIYF	TGTGCCAGTAGTACGCGGACAGGTGGAAACACCATATATTTT
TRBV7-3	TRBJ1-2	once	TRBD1	CASSPEPGGGYTF	TGTGCCAGCAGCCCCGAACCAGGGGGTGGCTACACCTTC
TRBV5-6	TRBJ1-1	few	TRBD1	CASSSGQPNTEAFF	TGTGCCAGCAGCTCGGGACAGCCAAACACTGAAGCTTTCTTT
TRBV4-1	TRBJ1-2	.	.	CASSQDITSFYGYTF	TGCGCCAGCAGCCAAGATATAACTTCCTTCTATGGCTACACCTTC
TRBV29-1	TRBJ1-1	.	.	CSVEDLVGGPCEAFF	TGCAGCGTTGAAGATTTAGTCGGCGGCCCTTGTGAAGCTTTCTTT
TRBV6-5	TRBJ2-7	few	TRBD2	CASSRFGGSSNEQYF	TGTGCCAGCAGTCGATTCGGCGGGAGTAGCAACGAGCAGTACTTC
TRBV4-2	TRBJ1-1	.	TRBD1	CASSQDKDRAMNTEAFF	TGTGCCAGCAGCCAAGACAAGGACAGGGCTATGAACACTGAAGCTTTCTTT
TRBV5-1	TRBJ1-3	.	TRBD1	CASSTTGDLGNTIYF	TGCGCCAGCAGCACGACAGGGGATCTTGGAAACACCATATATTTT
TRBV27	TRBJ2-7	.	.	CASSTDSSYEQYF	TGTGCCAGCAGTACCGACAGCAGTTACGAGCAGTACTTC
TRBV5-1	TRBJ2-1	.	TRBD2	CASSLGGRGYNEQFF	TGCGCCAGCAGCCTGGGTGGGAGGGGCTACAATGAGCAGTTCTTC
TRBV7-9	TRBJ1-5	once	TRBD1	CSSSSDRFESNQPQHF	TGTTCCAGCAGTTCGGACAGGTTCGAGAGTAATCAGCCCCAGCATTTT
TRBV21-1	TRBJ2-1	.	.	CASRDRLAGAVVDEQFF	TGTGCCAGCAGGGACCGACTAGCGGGAGCGGTTGTCGATGAGCAGTTCTTC